This T cell receptor (beta chain) was obtained from a study of T cells in Graves' hyperthyroidism and ophthalmopathy. Germline lookup yields CDR1 SGHTA and CDR2 FQGTGA. The CDR3 consists of 15 residues. Trimming pared 6 bases from V and 4 bases from J, leaving 16 bases between. Clinicians diagnosed patients from clinical symptoms, serum thyroxine and TRAb, thyroid ultrasound and orbital computed tomography. On this clonotype itself: Its antigen remains unknown.

Notes on the study in general: Most thyroid clonotypes that were expanded above 0.001 also turned up in blood. Ophthalmopathy could be told apart from stable hyperthyroidism with a 13 V-J model.

RNA transcripts yielded amplified TCR beta CDR3 regions. In the first-round RT-PCR of the TCR CDR3, the HTBI primer set was used. Each CDR3 protein gets one entry after TCRdb re-called the multiplex PCR reads with MiXCR. This sample has hundreds of thousands of distinct CDR3 sequences, with roughly 23% found just once. The V gene is TRBV7-3, the J gene TRBJ2-1; D is uncertain. This TCR was recovered from a woman in her 70s with Graves' ophthalmopathy. The sequenced material came from blood. CDR3: CASSGRLDPYNEQFF. Written as DNA, the CDR3 is TGTGCCAGCAGTGGACGCCTAGACCCATACAATGAGCAGTTCTTC. The full variable domain, its missing parts supplied by reference TRBV7-3 and TRBJ2-1, is GAGVSQTPSNKVTEKGKYVELRCDPISGHTALYWYRQSLGQGPEFLIYFQGTGAADDSGLPNDRFFAVRPEGSVSTLKIQRTERGDSAVYLCASSGRLDPYNEQFFGPGTRLTVL.